This T cell receptor beta chain derives from a study of shared T cell receptors in the human thymus. The data were produced by immunoSEQ multiplex PCR, yet TCRdb's version contains in-frame clones alone and is incomplete. Of hundreds of thousands of clones listed, 85% to 95% are singletons. Per germline, CDR1 MGHDK and CDR2 SYGVNS. V was trimmed by 4 bases and J by 6 bases, leaving 19 bases between them. CDR3 length: 16 amino acids. The TCR was taken from a human donor. The chain carries TRBV25-1 and TRBJ1-3, with unresolved D. The sequenced sample consisted of thymocytes. The CDR3 is CASSAFGPGKENTIYF. The CDR3 bases are TGTGCCAGCAGTGCCTTTGGGCCCGGAAAAGAAAACACCATATATTTT. The complete variable domain, with remaining parts taken from reference TRBV25-1 and TRBJ1-3, reads EADIYQTPRYLVIGTGKKITLECSQTMGHDKMYWYQQDPGMELHLIHYSYGVNSTEKGDLSSESTVSRIRTEHFPLTLESARPSHTSQYLCASSAFGPGKENTIYFGEGSWLTVV.